These 6 T cell receptor beta chains came from one sample sequenced in a study of T cell repertoires in ileal Crohn's disease. Sample time point: neoterminal ileum biopsy at postoperative endoscopy, about 6 months after surgery. Method: immunoSEQ multiplex PCR; TCRdb's copy keeps in-frame clones and lacks some. Found here are approximately 10,000 clones, 72% of them singletons; the top ten hold approximately 7.7%. The sample comprised ileal tissue. These receptors came from an adult with Crohn's disease.

This chain links TRBV5-4 with TRBJ1-4, with 11 bases aligning to TRBD1. J gave up 2 bases and V 0 bases, and 6 bases lay outside the gene matches. This CDR3 spans 18 amino acids. Germline V CDR1 and CDR2: SGHNT, YYREEE (reference sequence). The CDR3 sequence is CASSLGTGGIGTNEKLFF. CDR3 coding DNA: TGTGCCAGCAGCTTGGGGACAGGGGGCATCGGGACTAATGAAAAACTGTTTTTT.

This clone was seen a handful of times. The chain uses TRBV7-4 and TRBJ2-1; 13 nucleotides align to TRBD2. Germline trimming cut 5 bases from V and 4 bases from J; bases unmatched to any gene: 8. Per the germline V gene, CDR1 is SGHVT and CDR2 is SQSDAQ. CDR3 size: 17 residues. CDR3 nucleotide sequence: TGTGCCAGCAGCCCTCGACTAGCGGGAGGTAATTACAATGAGCAGTTCTTC. Its translation: CASSPRLAGGNYNEQFF.

This clone was counted a few times. The CDR3 region has the DNA TGTGCCAGCAGCCAATTACAGGGGGCAGGAGCTTTCTTT. This codes for CASSQLQGAGAFF. V usage is TRBV14 and J usage is TRBJ1-1; 9 bases map to TRBD1. J gave up 10 bases and V 2 bases, and 5 bases lay outside the gene matches. The CDR3 has 13 amino acids. From germline, CDR1 is SGHDN and CDR2 FVKESK.

This chain joins TRBV27 and TRBJ2-7, with 9 bases aligning to TRBD1. V shed 3 bases, J shed 5 bases, and the junction held 8 bases outside the gene matches. CDR1 is MNHEY and CDR2 is SMNVEV in the germline V gene (reference sequence). This CDR3 contains 15 residues. The DNA of the CDR3 is TGTGCCAGCAGTTTCTCGGGACAGGGCTATGACGAGCAGTACTTC. Translating it yields CASSFSGQGYDEQYF.

The chain employs TRBV10-1 and TRBJ1-1; 7 bases are shared with TRBD1. The CDR3 is made up of 14 amino acids. Trimming removed 3 bases from V and 6 bases from J; junction bases left unmatched: 7. Germline V CDR1 and CDR2: WNHNN, SYGVQD (reference sequence). The CDR3 DNA reads TGCGCCAGCAGTGACCAACAGGGGAAATCTGAAGCTTTCTTT. Residues: CASSDQQGKSEAFF.

In its sample, this clone was seen a few times. The chain recombines TRBV7-9 with TRBJ1-1; 7 bases line up with TRBD1. This CDR3 contains 16 residues. CDR1 SEHNR and CDR2 FQNEAQ come from the germline V gene (reference sequence). V was pared by 4 bases and J by 0 bases, with 8 bases of the junction left unmatched. CDR3 nucleotides: TGTGCCAGCAGCTCTCCGCTGACAGGGCTGAACACTGAAGCTTTCTTT. Translated: CASSSPLTGLNTEAFF.